This T cell receptor (beta chain) originates from a study of T cell responses to AZD1222 COVID-19 vaccine. The data were produced by immunoSEQ multiplex PCR, yet TCRdb's version contains in-frame clones alone and is incomplete. The table records about 84,000 clones, around 90% of them present only once. Investigators merged groups given second doses at roughly 4 or roughly 12 weeks. With respect to this clone: Its antigen is unknown.

The study's findings and limits: Spike-specific TCR repertoires showed rising breadth and depth after two AZD1222 doses. Donors in the cohort were predominantly white British and more often female, and clonal diversity was possibly underestimated.

In germline, CDR1 is SGHRS, CDR2 YFSETQ. V lost 8 bases and J lost 1, with 15 bases in between. This CDR3 contains 14 residues. J is TRBJ1-1 and V is TRBV5-1; possibly TRBD1 for D (5 bases). The sample was peripheral blood, taken 28 days after the second AZD1222 dose. The receptor comes from an adult who received the AZD1222 COVID-19 vaccine. The CDR3 loop is CASTSGASNTEAFF. CDR3 DNA: TGCGCCAGTACCTCTGGGGCATCGAACACTGAAGCTTTCTTT.